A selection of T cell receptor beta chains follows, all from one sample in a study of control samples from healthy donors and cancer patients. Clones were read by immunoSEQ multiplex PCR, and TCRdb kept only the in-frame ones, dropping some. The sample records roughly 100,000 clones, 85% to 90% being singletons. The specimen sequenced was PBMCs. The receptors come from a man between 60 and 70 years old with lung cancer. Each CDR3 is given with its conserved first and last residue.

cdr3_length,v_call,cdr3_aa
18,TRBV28,CASSLIGPGQGKNYGYTF
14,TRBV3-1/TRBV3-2,CASSQGMSNQPQHF
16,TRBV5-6,CASSPPTGQVGDTQYF
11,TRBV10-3,CASGGFETQYF
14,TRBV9,CASSVDARVAPLHF
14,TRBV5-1,CASSLEQRDGGYTF
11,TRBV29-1,CSVVGGAEAFF
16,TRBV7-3,CASSLKDRGSYNEQFF
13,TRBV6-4,CASSEQETDTQYF
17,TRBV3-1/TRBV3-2,CASSLLRTSGVGDTQYF
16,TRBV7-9,CASSFMTSGATDTQYF
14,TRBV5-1,CASSLTVDNSPLHF
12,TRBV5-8,CASSTDSYGYTF
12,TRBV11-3,CASSFPWDTQYF
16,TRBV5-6,CASSLLRGPLTDTQYF
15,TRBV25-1,CASSEFRGDLPEQFF
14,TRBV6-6,CASSARGGRDIQYF
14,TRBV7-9,CATPVDGGMQTQYF
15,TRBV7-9,CASSLGAGGFYEQYF
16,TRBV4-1,CASSHSRGLNTGELFF
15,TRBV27,CASSLRDGGVSPLHF
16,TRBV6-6,CASSPGQSNSNQPQHF
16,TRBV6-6,CASSPAGQGRGETQYF
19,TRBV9,CASSVGFGTDDSGANVLTF
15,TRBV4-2,CASSRSGQNNEKLFF
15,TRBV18,CASSRGPGGANVLTF
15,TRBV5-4,CASSLPGAQDEKLFF
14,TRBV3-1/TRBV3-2,CASRPSGSNQPQHF
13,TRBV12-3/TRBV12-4,CASSLARGRPQHF
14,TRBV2,CASRVQGASYGYTF
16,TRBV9,CASSQSDPGRGYGYTF
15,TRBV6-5,CASKEGEGRIEKLFF
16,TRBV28,CASSQAFVTTTDTQYF
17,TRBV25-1,CASSDVTGGTLNDEQFF
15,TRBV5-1,CASRPGTDWRETQYF
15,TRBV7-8,CASSLVYSGANVLTF
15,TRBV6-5,CATHRPERMNTEAFF
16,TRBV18,CASSSLGTGSTDTQYF
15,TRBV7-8,CASSERTETMAKLFF
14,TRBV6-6,CASSSNGRNTEAFF
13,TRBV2,CASVGANTDTQYF
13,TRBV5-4,CASRFRGSTEAFF
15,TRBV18,CASSPPTGAYNEQFF
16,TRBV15,CATSRNRRGGLYEQYF
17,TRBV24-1,CATSDTGTGGFIYGYTF
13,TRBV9,CASSVAMNTEAFF
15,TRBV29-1,CSVDSTGGENTEAFF
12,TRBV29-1,CSVLGQGDTQYF
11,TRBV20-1,CRAGTGTEAFF
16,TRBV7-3,CASSRPGQGASGELFF
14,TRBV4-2,CASSQDRGTYGYTF
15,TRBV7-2,CASSSDRLINQPQHF
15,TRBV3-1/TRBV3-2,CASSQVRTFRYGYTF
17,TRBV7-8,CASSVDRADTSTDTQYF
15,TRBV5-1,CASSSGQGGTGELFF
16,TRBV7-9,CASSIPGQGAGYGYTF
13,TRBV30,CAWSSGWNSPLHF
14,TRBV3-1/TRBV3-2,CASNNRVGLETQYF